The clone carrying this TCR beta chain was observed many times. What it binds is unknown. The sample belongs to a study of CD8 T cells in ankylosing spondylitis. Findings and limits, study-wide: In ankylosing spondylitis patients, matched synovial fluid reportedly showed significant enrichment of disease-linked clones. Within ankylosing spondylitis blood, a TCR beta motif made up of eight or nine highly homologous variants appeared to be characteristic.

Generation of TCR beta libraries employed quantitative 5'-RACE incorporating molecular barcodes. TCRdb recomputed calls from the 5' RACE reads with MiXCR, one row per CDR3 protein. The sample shows 200,000 to 300,000 distinct CDR3 sequences, roughly a quarter of them seen only once. Sample: blood, either unsorted or a sorted T cell fraction (not recorded which). This clonotype was obtained from a male donor with ankylosing spondylitis or in good health (not recorded which).

CDR3 loop: CASSQEGRSNQETQYF. The CDR3 DNA is TGCGCCAGCAGCCAAGAGGGCCGCTCAAATCAAGAGACCCAGTACTTC. This chain links TRBV4-1 with TRBJ2-5; no clear D gene. The CDR3 is 16 amino acids. The germline gives CDR1 MGHRA, CDR2 YSYEKL. V dropped 0 bases and J dropped 2 bases, with 13 bases sitting between them.